This section outlines one TCR beta chain sequence together with its context. This specimen comes from a study of PD-1 blockade in classical Hodgkin lymphoma. Germline V gives CDR1 WNHNN, CDR2 SYGVQD (reference sequence). Trimming took 8 bases from V and 5 from J; bases not matched to a gene: 9. This CDR3 has 15 residues. Data came from immunoSEQ multiplex PCR; TCRdb stores just in-frame clones and leaves some out. The table lists about 9,600 clones, roughly 90% of them singletons. Relapses following autologous stem cell transplantation were seen in all patients, with brentuximab vedotin exposure varying.

The TCR comes from a human donor with classical Hodgkin lymphoma. The chain uses TRBV10-1 and TRBJ2-3; TRBD2 matches 11 bases. Sample: peripheral blood mononuclear cells (PBMCs), taken at baseline. The DNA for the CDR3 is TGCGCCAGCGCCGATAGCGGGAGGGCCGTAGATACGCAGTATTTT. Translated, it gives CASADSGRAVDTQYF.